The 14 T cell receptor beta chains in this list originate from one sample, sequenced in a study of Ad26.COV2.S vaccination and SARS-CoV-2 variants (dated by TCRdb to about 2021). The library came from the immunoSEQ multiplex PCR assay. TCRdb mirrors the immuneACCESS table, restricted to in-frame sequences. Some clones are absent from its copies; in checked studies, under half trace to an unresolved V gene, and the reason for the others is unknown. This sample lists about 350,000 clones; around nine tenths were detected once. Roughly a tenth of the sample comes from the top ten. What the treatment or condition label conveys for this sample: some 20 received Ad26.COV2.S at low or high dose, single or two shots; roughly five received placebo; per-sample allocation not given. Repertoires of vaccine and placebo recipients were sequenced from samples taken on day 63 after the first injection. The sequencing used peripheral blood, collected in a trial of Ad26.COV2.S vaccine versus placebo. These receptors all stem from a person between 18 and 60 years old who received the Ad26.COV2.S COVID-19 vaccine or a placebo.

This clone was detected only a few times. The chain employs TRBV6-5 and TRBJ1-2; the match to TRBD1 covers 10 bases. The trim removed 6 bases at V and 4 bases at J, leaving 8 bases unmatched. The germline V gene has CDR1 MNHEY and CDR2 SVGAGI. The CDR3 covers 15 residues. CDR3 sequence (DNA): TGTGCCAGCAGACCCGGACAGGGGGGAACCTATGGCTACACCTTC. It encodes CASRPGQGGTYGYTF.

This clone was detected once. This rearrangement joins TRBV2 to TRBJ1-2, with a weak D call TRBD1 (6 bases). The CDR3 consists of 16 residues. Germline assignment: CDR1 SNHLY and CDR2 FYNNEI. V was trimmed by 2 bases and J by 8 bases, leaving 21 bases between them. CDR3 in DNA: TGTGCCAGCAGTGAAAGGGCTTCAGGGGTATTGGGGGGCTACACCTTC. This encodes CASSERASGVLGGYTF. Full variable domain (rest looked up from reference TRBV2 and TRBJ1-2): EPEVTQTPSHQVTQMGQEVILRCVPISNHLYFYWYRQILGQKVEFLVSFYNNEISEKSEIFDDQFSVERPDGSNFTLKIRSTKLEDSAMYFCASSERASGVLGGYTFGSGTRLTVV.

CDR3 nucleotides: TGTGCCTGGAGTCCCCGCGAGGCTTTCTTT. Residues: CAWSPREAFF. The chain links TRBV30 to TRBJ1-1, with D uncertain. V gave up 2 bases and J gave up 11 bases, with 9 bases separating them. Germline lookup yields CDR1 GTSNPN and CDR2 SVGIG (reference sequence). The CDR3 totals 10 residues.

CDR3 amino acids: CASSPSGTGSSGANVLTF. CDR3 DNA sequence: TGTGCCAGCAGCCCCTCCGGGACAGGGAGCTCTGGGGCCAACGTCCTGACTTTC. This chain connects TRBV2 to TRBJ2-6; 9 nucleotides line up with TRBD1. The CDR3 length is 18 residues. The V and J ends lost 6 bases and 0 bases, in that order; junction bases with no gene match: 9. Per the germline V gene, CDR1 is SNHLY and CDR2 is FYNNEI.

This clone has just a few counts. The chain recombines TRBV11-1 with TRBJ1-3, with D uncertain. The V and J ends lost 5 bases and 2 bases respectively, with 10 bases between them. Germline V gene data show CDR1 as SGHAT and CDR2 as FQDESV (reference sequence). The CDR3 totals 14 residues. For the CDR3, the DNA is TGTGCCAGCAGCGACCGGACTGCTGGAAACACCATATATTTT. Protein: CASSDRTAGNTIYF.

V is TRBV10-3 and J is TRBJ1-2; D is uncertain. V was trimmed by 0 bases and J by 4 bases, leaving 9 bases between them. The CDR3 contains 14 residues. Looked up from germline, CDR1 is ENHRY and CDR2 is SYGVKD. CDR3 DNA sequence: TGTGCCATCAGTGAGTCTGGAAAGGGCTATGGCTACACCTTC. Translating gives CAISESGKGYGYTF.

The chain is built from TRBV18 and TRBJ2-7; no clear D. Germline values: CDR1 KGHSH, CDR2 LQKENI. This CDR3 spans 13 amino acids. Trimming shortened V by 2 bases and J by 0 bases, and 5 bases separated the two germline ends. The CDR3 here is CASSPAPSYEQYF. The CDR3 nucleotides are TGTGCCAGCTCACCAGCCCCCTCCTACGAGCAGTACTTC.

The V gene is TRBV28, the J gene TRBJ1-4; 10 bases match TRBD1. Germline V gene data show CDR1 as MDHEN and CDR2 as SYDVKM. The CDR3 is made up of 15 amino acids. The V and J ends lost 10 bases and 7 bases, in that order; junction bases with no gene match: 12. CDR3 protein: CATGTGALLGEKLFF. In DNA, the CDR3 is TGTGCCACCGGGACAGGGGCTTTATTAGGTGAAAAACTGTTTTTT.

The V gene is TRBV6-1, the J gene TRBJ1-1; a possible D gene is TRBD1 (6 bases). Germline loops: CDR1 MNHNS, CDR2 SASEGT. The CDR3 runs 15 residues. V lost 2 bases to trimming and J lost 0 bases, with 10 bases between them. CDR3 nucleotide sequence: TGTGCCAGCAGTGAAATGGGGGCCATGAACACTGAAGCTTTCTTT. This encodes CASSEMGAMNTEAFF.

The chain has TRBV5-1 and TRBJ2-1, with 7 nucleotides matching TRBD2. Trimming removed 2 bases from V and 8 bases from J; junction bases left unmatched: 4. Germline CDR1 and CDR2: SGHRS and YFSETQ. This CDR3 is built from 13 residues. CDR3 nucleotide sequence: TGCGCCAGCAGCTTTGGACTAGGTCATGAGCAGTTCTTC. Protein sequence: CASSFGLGHEQFF.

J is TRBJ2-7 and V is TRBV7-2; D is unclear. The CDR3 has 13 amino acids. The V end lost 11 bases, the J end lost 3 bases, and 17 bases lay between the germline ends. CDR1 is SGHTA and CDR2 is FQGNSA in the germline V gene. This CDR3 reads CASGPLVVYEQYF. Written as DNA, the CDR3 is TGTGCCTCTGGACCGCTAGTTGTCTACGAGCAGTACTTC.

The CDR3 DNA reads as TGTGCCAGCAGTGAAGGAGGAGGCCATCAAGAGACCCAGTACTTC. Protein sequence: CASSEGGGHQETQYF. This chain joins TRBV6-1 and TRBJ2-5; a possible D gene is TRBD2 (5 bases). This CDR3 has 15 amino acids. Germline assignment: CDR1 MNHNS and CDR2 SASEGT. V lost 1 base and J lost 2, with 11 bases in between.

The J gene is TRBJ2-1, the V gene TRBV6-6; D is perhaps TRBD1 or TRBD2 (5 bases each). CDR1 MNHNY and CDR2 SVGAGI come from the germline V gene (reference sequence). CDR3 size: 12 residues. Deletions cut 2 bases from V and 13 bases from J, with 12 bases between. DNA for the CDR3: TGTGCCAGCAGTTACCAAGGGACGGACCAGTTCTTC. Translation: CASSYQGTDQFF.

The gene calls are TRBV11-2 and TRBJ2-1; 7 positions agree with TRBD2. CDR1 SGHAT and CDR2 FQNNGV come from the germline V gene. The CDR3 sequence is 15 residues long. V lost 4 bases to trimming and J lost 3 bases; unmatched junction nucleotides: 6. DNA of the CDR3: TGTGCCAGCAGCTCCCTACCTAGCGGCTACAATGAGCAGTTCTTC. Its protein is CASSSLPSGYNEQFF.